This T cell receptor (beta chain) was documented in a study of shared clonotypes between healthy human individuals. Whole-study findings and limits: It was only blood that was sampled, and tissue repertoires likely differ.

Germline-derived CDR1 and CDR2 are SEHNR and FQNEAQ (reference sequence). V lost 2 bases to trimming and J lost 3 bases, with 8 bases between them. The CDR3 loop spans 13 amino acids. On this clone: The antigen is undetermined.

Naive CD8 cells lacked CD45RO and underwent positive selection for CCR7, leaving out terminally differentiated effector memory CD45RA+ cells. HIV-negative, healthy adults without recent acute infections or vaccinations were the donors. Data came from immunoSEQ multiplex PCR; TCRdb stores just in-frame clones and leaves some out. The sample has some 2.1 million clones, around 95% seen once. The origin of this receptor is a man aged 18 to 30 in good health. Some clones in this sample may be carry-over from other donors' samples. This chain uses TRBV7-9 with TRBJ2-7; D is undetermined. The sequenced material came from naive CD8+ T cells from PBMCs. The CDR3, as DNA: TGTGCCAGCAGCTTAAGGATCAACTACGAGCAGTACTTC. Translated: CASSLRINYEQYF.